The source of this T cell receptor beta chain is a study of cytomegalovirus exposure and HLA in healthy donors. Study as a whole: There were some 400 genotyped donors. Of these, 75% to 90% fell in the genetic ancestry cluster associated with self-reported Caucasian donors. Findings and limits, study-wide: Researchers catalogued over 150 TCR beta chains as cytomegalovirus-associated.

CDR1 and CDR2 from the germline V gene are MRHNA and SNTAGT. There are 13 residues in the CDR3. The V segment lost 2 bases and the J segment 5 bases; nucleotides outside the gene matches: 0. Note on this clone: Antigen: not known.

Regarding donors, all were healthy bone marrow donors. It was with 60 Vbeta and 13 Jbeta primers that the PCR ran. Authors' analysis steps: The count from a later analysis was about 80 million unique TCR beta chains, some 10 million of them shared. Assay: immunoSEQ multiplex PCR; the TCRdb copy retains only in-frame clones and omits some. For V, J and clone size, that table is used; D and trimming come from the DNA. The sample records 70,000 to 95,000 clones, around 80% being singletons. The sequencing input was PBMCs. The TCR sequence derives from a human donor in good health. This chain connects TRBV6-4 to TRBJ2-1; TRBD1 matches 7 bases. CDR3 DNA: TGTGCCAGCAGTGACAGGGGGCACAATGAGCAGTTCTTC. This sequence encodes CASSDRGHNEQFF.